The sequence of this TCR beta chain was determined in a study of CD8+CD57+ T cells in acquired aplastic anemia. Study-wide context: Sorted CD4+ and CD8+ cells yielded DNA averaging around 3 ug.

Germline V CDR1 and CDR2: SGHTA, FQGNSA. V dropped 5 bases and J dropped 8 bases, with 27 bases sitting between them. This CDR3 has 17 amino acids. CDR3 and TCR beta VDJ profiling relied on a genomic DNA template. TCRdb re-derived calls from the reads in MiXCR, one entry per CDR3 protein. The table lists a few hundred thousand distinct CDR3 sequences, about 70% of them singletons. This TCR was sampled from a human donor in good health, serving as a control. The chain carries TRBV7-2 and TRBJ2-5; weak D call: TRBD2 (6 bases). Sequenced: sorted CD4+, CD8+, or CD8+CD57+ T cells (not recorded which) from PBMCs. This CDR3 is CASSPGRPAGEQYTQYF. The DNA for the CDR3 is TGTGCCAGCAGCCCGGGACGACCAGCGGGCGAGCAGTACACCCAGTACTTC.